The 32 T cell receptor beta chains in this list originate from one sample, sequenced in a study of vaccination and CD4 T cells after COVID-19. The Oncomine TCR Beta short-read assay was applied to DNA of cultured CD4+ T cells. A single record per CDR3 protein comes from TCRdb applying MiXCR to the PCR reads. This sample has roughly 18,000 distinct CDR3 sequences, with around 60% found just once. Indicated treatment: roughly nine-day PBMC culture with coronavirus spike peptide pools or control peptides (ViraFEST assay). These receptors' targets are unknown. Sequenced sample: CD4+ T cells from blood, cultured in vitro. These receptors came from a human donor who had recovered from COVID-19.

Sample share makes this clonotype medium-sized. V gene TRBV20-1 combines with J gene TRBJ2-3; no definite D call. Trimming cost V 6 bases and J 8 bases, with 27 bases left between them. From germline, CDR1 is DFQATT and CDR2 SNEGSKA (reference sequence). The CDR3 has 16 residues. The CDR3 protein is CSALPAGYITRVTQYF. In DNA, the CDR3 is TGCAGTGCCCTCCCCGCAGGCTACATAACACGGGTTACGCAGTATTTT.

The chain couples TRBV19 to TRBJ1-1, with 7 positions matching TRBD1. With 7 bases clipped from V and 0 bases from J, the junction kept 5 bases outside the gene matches. CDR3 size: 14 residues. Germline CDR1 is LNHDA and CDR2 is SQIVND (reference sequence). In DNA, the CDR3 is TGTGCCAGTACTCGGCAGGGGGTGAACACTGAAGCTTTCTTT. Amino acid sequence: CASTRQGVNTEAFF. Full variable domain (missing parts from reference TRBV19 and TRBJ1-1): DGGITQSPKYLFRKEGQNVTLSCEQNLNHDAMYWYRQDPGQGLRLIYYSQIVNDFQKGDIAEGYSVSREKKESFPLTVTSAQKNPTAFYLCASTRQGVNTEAFFGQGTRLTVV.

CDR3 sequence: CASSFVTGQGARGYGYTF. CDR3 nucleotides: TGTGCCAGCAGTTTTGTAACGGGACAGGGGGCGCGAGGCTATGGCTACACCTTC. This sequence joins TRBV28 and TRBJ1-2; 12 bases map to TRBD1. V dropped 3 bases and J dropped 4; count of bases not matched to a gene: 12. The germline CDR1 and CDR2 sequences are MDHEN and SYDVKM. There are 18 residues in the CDR3.

This chain links TRBV20-1 with TRBJ1-2; D perhaps matches TRBD1 (6 bases). The CDR3 has 13 amino acids. CDR1 and CDR2 (germline): DFQATT, SNEGSKA (reference sequence). V was cut by 3 bases and J by 3 bases, with 11 bases left in between. The CDR3 nucleotides read TGCAGTGCTAGGGTACAGGGTGACTATGGCTACACCTTC. Its translation: CSARVQGDYGYTF.

The table lists this clonotype with a few counts. This chain joins TRBV7-3 and TRBJ1-1; no firm D call. Between the trimmed V and J ends, which lost 4 bases and 0 bases, there was a span of 6 bases. Germline values: CDR1 SGHTA, CDR2 FQGTGA. This CDR3 is built from 13 residues. The CDR3 DNA reads TGTGCCAGCAGCTCCCATATGAACACTGAAGCTTTCTTT. Residues: CASSSHMNTEAFF.

The V and J genes are TRBV7-9 and TRBJ2-7; 7 nucleotides line up with TRBD1. Trimming removed 1 base from V and 2 bases from J; junction bases left unmatched: 5. The germline CDR1 and CDR2 sequences are SEHNR and FQNEAQ (reference sequence). This CDR3 has 15 amino acids. The CDR3 loop reads CASSLGPGQTYEQYF. CDR3 nucleotides: TGTGCCAGCAGCTTAGGTCCGGGACAGACCTACGAGCAGTACTTC.

The chain links TRBV29-1 to TRBJ2-5, with 7 bases fitting TRBD1. Germline V gene data show CDR1 as SQVTM and CDR2 as ANQGSEA. This CDR3 region has 13 residues. V lost 2 bases to trimming and J lost 5 bases; unmatched junction nucleotides: 5. The CDR3 region is CSVEQGVRETQYF. The CDR3 DNA sequence: TGCAGCGTTGAACAGGGGGTCAGGGAGACCCAGTACTTC.

The gene calls are TRBV15 and TRBJ2-3; D is unclear. The germline V and J ends were trimmed by 0 bases and 2 bases, with 12 bases remaining between them. Looked up from germline, CDR1 is LNHNV and CDR2 is YYDKDF (reference sequence). CDR3 size: 16 residues. CDR3 protein: CATSRDRLAPTDTQYF. CDR3 nucleotides: TGTGCCACCAGCAGAGATAGGCTGGCACCCACAGATACGCAGTATTTT. Full variable domain (missing parts from reference TRBV15 and TRBJ2-3): DAMVIQNPRYQVTQFGKPVTLSCSQTLNHNVMYWYQQKSSQAPKLLFHYYDKDFNNEADTPDNFQSRRPNTSFCFLDIRSPGLGDTAMYLCATSRDRLAPTDTQYFGPGTRLTVL.

This clonotype has a handful of counts. This chain uses TRBV7-2 with TRBJ2-3; 10 bases match TRBD2. Germline CDR1 reads SGHTA; CDR2 reads FQGNSA. The CDR3 runs 16 residues. The V and J ends lost 7 bases and 6 bases, in that order; junction bases with no gene match: 13. This CDR3 reads CASTPTLAGEGDTQYF. The CDR3 coding sequence is TGTGCCAGCACTCCGACCCTAGCGGGAGAGGGGGATACGCAGTATTTT.

The V call is TRBV7-2, the J call TRBJ1-5; D remains ambiguous. The CDR3 loop spans 15 amino acids. With 1 base removed from V and 1 base from J, the gap between germline ends came to 8 bases. CDR1 and CDR2 from the germline V gene are SGHTA and FQGNSA. CDR3: CASSLGEVSNQPQHF. Here the CDR3 DNA reads TGTGCCAGCAGCTTAGGGGAGGTCAGCAATCAGCCCCAGCATTTT.

This clonotype was found once. The genes are TRBV29-1 and TRBJ1-5; tentative D call: TRBD1 (5 bases). Deletions cut 7 bases from V and 4 bases from J, with 14 bases between. The CDR3 covers 13 residues. Germline CDR1 SQVTM, CDR2 ANQGSEA. The CDR3 DNA sequence: TGCAGCGCCCGGGACGGGCGGAATCAGCCCCAGCATTTT. Its translation is CSARDGRNQPQHF.

This clonotype is classed as medium-sized. The genes are TRBV25-1 and TRBJ2-5; 7 bases line up with TRBD2. This CDR3 is built from 16 residues. Looked up from germline, CDR1 is MGHDK and CDR2 is SYGVNS. V lost 2 bases, J lost 2 bases, and 8 bases stayed unmatched. CDR3 nucleotides: TGTGCCAGCAGTGAAGACGGGCTAGCGGAGCAAGAGACCCAGTACTTC. This translates into CASSEDGLAEQETQYF.

This clonotype was recorded only once. CDR3: CASNRGGGKTTNYGYTF. In nucleotides, the CDR3 is TGCGCCAGCAACCGAGGTGGCGGCAAAACTACTAACTATGGCTACACCTTC. The chain combines TRBV5-1 with TRBJ1-2; D unresolved. The germline V gene has CDR1 SGHRS and CDR2 YFSETQ. V gave up 6 bases and J gave up 0 bases, with 21 bases separating them. This CDR3 comprises 17 residues.

V gene TRBV7-9 combines with J gene TRBJ1-1; TRBD1 matches 10 bases. Germline V lookup: CDR1 SEHNR, CDR2 FQNEAQ (reference sequence). The CDR3 is 15 amino acids. V shed 3 bases and J 2 bases; nucleotides not matched to a gene: 3. Here the CDR3 reads CASSLGQGFNTEAFF. The CDR3 bases are TGTGCCAGCAGCTTGGGACAGGGGTTTAACACTGAAGCTTTCTTT.

The rearrangement joins TRBV7-9 to TRBJ1-1; D is undetermined. Germline values: CDR1 SEHNR, CDR2 FQNEAQ (reference sequence). This CDR3 region has 15 residues. V dropped 3 bases and J dropped 2 bases, with 13 bases sitting between them. CDR3 protein: CASSLSNRVNTEAFF. The CDR3 DNA follows: TGTGCCAGCAGCTTGTCGAACAGAGTTAACACTGAAGCTTTCTTT.

This chain links TRBV27 with TRBJ1-1, with D tentatively TRBD1 (5 bases). V lost 5 bases to trimming and J lost 8 bases, with 21 bases between them. CDR1 and CDR2 (germline): MNHEY, SMNVEV (reference sequence). This CDR3 spans 15 amino acids. DNA for the CDR3: TGTGCCAGCAGTCCCCGGGCCGGGGGGACTCTGGAAGCTTTCTTT. Residues: CASSPRAGGTLEAFF.

The chain links TRBV4-3 to TRBJ1-2, with TRBD1 identical over 10 bases. V gave up 4 bases and J gave up 7 bases; unmatched junction bases: 9. The CDR3 covers 15 residues. The V gene's germline CDR1 is LGHNA and CDR2 YSLEER. The CDR3 spells CASSPRQGALVGYTF. CDR3 DNA: TGCGCCAGCAGCCCGAGACAGGGGGCGCTTGTTGGCTACACCTTC.

On this clonotype: Since no conserved phenylalanine or tryptophan closes the CDR3, a read error is the likely cause. The J gene is TRBJ1-4, the V gene TRBV20-1, with a tentative D call TRBD1 (5 bases). The germline CDR1 and CDR2 sequences are DFQATT and SNEGSKA (reference sequence). The CDR3 spans 14 residues. V was clipped by 6 bases and J by 8 bases, with 19 bases between them. DNA for the CDR3: TGCAGTGCACCGGACCGAGGGGTGGGGGAAAAACTGTTTTCT. It encodes CSAPDRGVGEKLFS.

The rearrangement links TRBV7-8 to TRBJ1-2, with D uncertain. From germline, CDR1 is SGHVS and CDR2 FQNEAQ. V was shortened by 5 bases and J by 7 bases, with 14 bases between the two germline ends. This CDR3 spans 13 amino acids. DNA for the CDR3: TGTGCCAGCAGCCCAGACAACCGTCTTGGCTACACCTTC. It codes for CASSPDNRLGYTF.

The chain links TRBV6-5 to TRBJ2-1; 13 bases are shared with TRBD2. This CDR3 spans 15 amino acids. Germline CDR1 MNHEY, CDR2 SVGAGI. The junction had 1 base not matched to a gene; V was cut back by 1 base and J by 7 bases. CDR3 residues: CASSYLGLAGNEQFF. The CDR3 DNA reads as TGTGCCAGCAGTTACTTGGGACTAGCGGGAAATGAGCAGTTCTTC.

V gene TRBV6-2 or TRBV6-3 combines with J gene TRBJ2-2; 7 nucleotides align to TRBD1. Looked up from germline, CDR1 is MNHEY and CDR2 is SVGEGT. This CDR3 is built from 15 residues. J lost 0 bases, V lost 3 bases, and 1 base had no gene match. CDR3 region: CASSYQGANTGELFF. CDR3 sequence (DNA): TGTGCCAGCAGTTATCAGGGGGCGAACACCGGGGAGCTGTTTTTT.

The rearrangement uses TRBV6-2 or TRBV6-3 and TRBJ2-2, with a weak D call TRBD1 (6 bases). Germline CDR1 reads MNHEY; CDR2 reads SVGEGT. There are 16 residues in the CDR3. V was pared by 6 bases and J by 3 bases, with 17 bases between. The CDR3 here is CASSFRGDFYTGELFF. CDR3 bases: TGTGCCAGCAGCTTCAGGGGAGACTTCTACACCGGGGAGCTGTTTTTT.

The V and J genes are TRBV6-2 or TRBV6-3 and TRBJ2-6; a possible D gene is TRBD2 (6 bases). This CDR3 comprises 16 residues. The V end was cut by 6 bases, the J end by 0 bases, with 12 bases between. Germline V lookup: CDR1 MNHEY, CDR2 SVGEGT. CDR3 sequence: CASSGGRYSGANVLTF. As DNA, the CDR3 is TGTGCCAGCAGCGGGGGACGGTACTCTGGGGCCAACGTCCTGACTTTC.

The V and J genes are TRBV20-1 and TRBJ2-1; D may be TRBD2 (5 bases). Trimming took off 0 bases at V and 0 bases at J, with 15 bases between the two ends. The CDR3 length is 17 residues. The germline CDR1 and CDR2 sequences are DFQATT and SNEGSKA (reference sequence). DNA of the CDR3: TGCAGTGCTAGAGATCGAGGGAACTGGAGCTCCTACAATGAGCAGTTCTTC. Translation: CSARDRGNWSSYNEQFF.

The V and J genes are TRBV2 and TRBJ1-1, with a weak D call TRBD1 (5 bases). This CDR3 has 13 residues. CDR1 and CDR2 from the germline V gene are SNHLY and FYNNEI. V was clipped by 5 bases and J by 4 bases, with 11 bases between them. The CDR3: CASSRRGSTEAFF. CDR3 DNA sequence: TGTGCCAGCAGTAGACGGGGGAGCACTGAAGCTTTCTTT.

The chain links TRBV24-1 to TRBJ2-1; D is unclear. Germline V CDR1 and CDR2: KGHDR, SFDVKD. V dropped 2 bases and J dropped 6 bases, with 10 bases sitting between them. CDR3 length: 14 residues. This chain's CDR3 is CATSDSPATNEQFF. The CDR3 nucleotides are TGTGCCACCAGTGATTCGCCCGCCACCAATGAGCAGTTCTTC.

This chain links TRBV27 with TRBJ2-7; no firm D call. V dropped 3 bases and J dropped 0 bases, with 9 bases sitting between them. Germline CDR1 reads MNHEY; CDR2 reads SMNVEV (reference sequence). CDR3 length: 14 amino acids. Written as DNA, the CDR3 is TGTGCCAGCAGTTTTGGATTCCCCTCCTACGAGCAGTACTTC. This sequence encodes CASSFGFPSYEQYF.

The rearrangement joins TRBV7-2 to TRBJ1-5; D not resolved. CDR1 and CDR2 (germline): SGHTA, FQGNSA. This CDR3 comprises 13 residues. Trimming removed 2 bases from V and 5 bases from J, with 7 bases in between. The CDR3 coding sequence is TGTGCCAGCAGCTTAAAATCAGATCAGCCCCAGCATTTT. Protein: CASSLKSDQPQHF.

The sample holds one count of this clonotype. The chain joins TRBV6-5 to TRBJ1-3; 7 bases fit TRBD1. Germline loops: CDR1 MNHEY, CDR2 SVGAGI. The CDR3 has 16 residues. V dropped 0 bases and J dropped 4; count of bases not matched to a gene: 6. CDR3 nucleotide sequence: TGTGCCAGCAGTTACTCATCACAGGGGCTCGGAAACACCATATATTTT. This translates into CASSYSSQGLGNTIYF.

This clonotype was seen a single time. The chain joins TRBV7-3 to TRBJ2-1, with 13 bases matching TRBD2. Germline CDR1 SGHTA, CDR2 FQGTGA. This CDR3 is 16 amino acids long. J lost 7 bases, V lost 1 base, and 4 bases had no gene match. CDR3 sequence: CASSLMGLAGKNEQFF. The CDR3 nucleotides are TGTGCCAGCAGCTTAATGGGACTAGCGGGAAAGAATGAGCAGTTCTTC. The complete variable domain, with remaining parts taken from reference TRBV7-3 and TRBJ2-1, reads GAGVSQTPSNKVTEKGKYVELRCDPISGHTALYWYRQSLGQGPEFLIYFQGTGAADDSGLPNDRFFAVRPEGSVSTLKIQRTERGDSAVYLCASSLMGLAGKNEQFFGPGTRLTVL.

This clonotype occurred a few times. CDR3 residues: CASSIRGPNYGYTF. CDR3 in DNA: TGTGCCAGTAGTATACGGGGGCCTAACTATGGCTACACCTTC. The rearrangement joins TRBV19 to TRBJ1-2; D may be TRBD1 (6 bases). The CDR3 has 14 residues. The ends were cut back, 2 bases at V and 0 bases at J, with 7 bases in the middle. Looked up from germline, CDR1 is LNHDA and CDR2 is SQIVND (reference sequence).

The chain has TRBV6-2 or TRBV6-3 and TRBJ2-7; possible D gene TRBD1, 6 bases. The CDR3 spans 13 residues. V lost 9 bases to trimming and J lost 1 base, with 13 bases between them. Germline CDR1 and CDR2: MNHEY and SVGEGT. The DNA of the CDR3 is TGTGCCAGTATGACCGGGACATCCTACGAGCAGTACTTC. It yields the protein CASMTGTSYEQYF.